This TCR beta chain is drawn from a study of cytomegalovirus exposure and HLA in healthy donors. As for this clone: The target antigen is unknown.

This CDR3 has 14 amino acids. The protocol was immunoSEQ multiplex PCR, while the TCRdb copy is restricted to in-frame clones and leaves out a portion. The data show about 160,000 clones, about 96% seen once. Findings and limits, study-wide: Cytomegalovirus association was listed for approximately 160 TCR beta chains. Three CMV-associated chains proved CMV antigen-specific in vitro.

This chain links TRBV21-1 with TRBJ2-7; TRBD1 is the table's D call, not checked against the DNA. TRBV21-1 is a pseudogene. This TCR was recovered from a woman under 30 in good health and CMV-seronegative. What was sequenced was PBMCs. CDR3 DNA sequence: TGTGCCAGGGGTGGACAGCTGAGCTCCTACGAGCAGTACTTC. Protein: CARGGQLSSYEQYF.